This is a list of T cell receptor beta chains from one sample in a study of CDR3 diversity in severe acne. A single record per CDR3 protein comes from TCRdb applying MiXCR to the PCR reads. The data hold about 86,000 distinct CDR3 sequences, with around 49% observed a single time. Sequencing used blood. These receptors originate from a male donor in good health, without acne. Each CDR3 is given with its conserved first and last residue. The D gene is left open where the match is weak. Size is stated for part of the rows, as once, few or many counts, or as a class when the clone is expanded.

v_gene	d_gene	j_gene	abundance	CDR3nt	CDR3aa
TRBV25-1	TRBD1	TRBJ1-1	many	TGTGCCAGCAGTGAATTCAGGGGGGTGACTGAAGCTTTCTTT	CASSEFRGVTEAFF
TRBV25-1	.	TRBJ1-2	once	TGTGCCAGCGGCCGGGACAGCTACACCTTC	CASGRDSYTF
TRBV12-3/TRBV12-4	TRBD2	TRBJ2-2	.	TGTGCCAGCAGTTTTGTGCCGCGGGAGCGTATCGGGGAGCTGTTTTTT	CASSFVPRERIGELFF
TRBV2	.	TRBJ2-5	.	TGTGCCAGCAGTGTAGGGACACGCAGCTTGGGGTTC	CASSVGTRSLGF
TRBV7-2	TRBD1	TRBJ1-4	.	TGTGCCAGCAGCCTACTCGGGACAGCAACTAATGAAAAACTGTTTTTT	CASSLLGTATNEKLFF
TRBV7-2	TRBD1	TRBJ2-7	medium-sized	TGTGCCAGCAGCTTAGGGCAGGGGGCAATAGAGCAGTACTTC	CASSLGQGAIEQYF
TRBV12-3/TRBV12-4	TRBD1	TRBJ1-6	.	TGTGCCAGCAGCCGGACAGGGAAGAATTCACCCCTCCACTTT	CASSRTGKNSPLHF
TRBV6-1	.	TRBJ2-7	.	TGTGCCAGCAGCTTCTCCGGGTGGGGGGGCCTTTACGAGCAGTACTTC	CASSFSGWGGLYEQYF
TRBV7-8	.	TRBJ1-1	.	TGTGCCAGCAGTCAGGGTCGAACTGGAGCTTTCTTT	CASSQGRTGAFF
TRBV7-9	.	TRBJ2-5	many	TGTGCCAGCAGCCCCCAACGTCAAGAGACCCAGTACTTC	CASSPQRQETQYF
TRBV28	.	TRBJ1-4	.	TGTGCCAGCAGCCTAGCGGGGGTGGGAGAAAAACTGTTTTTT	CASSLAGVGEKLFF
TRBV28	TRBD1	TRBJ1-2	many	TGTGCCAGCAGTTTCTCCCCGGGACAGGGTGGCTACACCTTC	CASSFSPGQGGYTF
TRBV7-9	TRBD2	TRBJ2-5	.	TGTGCCAGCAGCTTACTTAGCGGGGGGTCCGGAGAGACCCAGTACTTC	CASSLLSGGSGETQYF
TRBV6-5	TRBD1	TRBJ1-1	many	TGTGCCAGCGGGACAGGAGGCGCTGAAGCTTTCTTT	CASGTGGAEAFF
TRBV11-3	TRBD1	TRBJ2-7	few	TGTGCCAGCAGCGCCCGCCCGGGACAGGGTTCCTACGAGCAGTACTTC	CASSARPGQGSYEQYF
TRBV15	TRBD2	TRBJ2-1	medium-sized	TGTGCCTCGAATAGAGCGGGAGGGCCTCGGAATGAGCAGTTCTTC	CASNRAGGPRNEQFF
TRBV9	TRBD1	TRBJ1-1	many	TGTGCCAGCAGCGCGACCGGGACAGGGGGGCCTGAAGCTTTCTTT	CASSATGTGGPEAFF
TRBV15	TRBD1	TRBJ2-7	few	TGTGCCACCAGCAGAACCTGGGACAGCTACGAGCAGTACTTC	CATSRTWDSYEQYF
TRBV20-1	TRBD2	TRBJ2-7	.	TGCAGTGCTAGCCCTAGCGGGAGCGGCAGGAACGAGCAGTACTTC	CSASPSGSGRNEQYF
TRBV7-9	TRBD2	TRBJ2-1	.	TGTGCCAGCAGCCCCGGTCTAGGTCGGACTAGCAATGAGCAGTTCTTC	CASSPGLGRTSNEQFF
TRBV2	.	TRBJ2-7	.	TGTGCCACCCGGGACGCACGTCCCGAGCAGTACTTC	CATRDARPEQYF
TRBV10-3	TRBD2	TRBJ2-7	.	TGTGCCATCGCGGGAGGATACGAGCAGTACTTC	CAIAGGYEQYF
TRBV12-3/TRBV12-4	TRBD2	TRBJ2-1	many	TGTGCCAGCAGTTTAACCGGACCGGGGGGGCAACACAATGAGCAGTTCTTC	CASSLTGPGGQHNEQFF
TRBV5-1	TRBD2	TRBJ2-1	many	TGCGCCAGCAGCTCTACACGACTAGCGGGGGGGGGGACCTACAATGAGCAGTTCTTC	CASSSTRLAGGGTYNEQFF
TRBV5-1	.	TRBJ1-6	.	TGCGCCAGCAGCTTGGTAGCAGGAGGTAATCAGCCCCTCCACTTT	CASSLVAGGNQPLHF
TRBV5-6	.	TRBJ1-3	.	TGTGCCAGCAGCTCACAGGCATCTCTCTCTGGAAACACCATATATTTT	CASSSQASLSGNTIYF
TRBV7-9	.	TRBJ2-2	.	TGTGCCAGCAGCCGGGGGGCCGTCGGGGAGCTGTTTTTT	CASSRGAVGELFF
TRBV5-1	.	TRBJ1-2	.	TGCGCCAGCAGCTTGGGGGGCGCAGGGCCGAACTATGGCTACACCTTC	CASSLGGAGPNYGYTF
TRBV27	.	TRBJ1-1	.	TGTGCCTGCAGTCTCAGGGGTTACACTGGAGCTTTCTTT	CACSLRGYTGAFF
TRBV6-4	.	TRBJ1-2	.	TGTGCCAGCAGACCCGGGCTGGACGGCTACACCTTC	CASRPGLDGYTF
TRBV20-1	.	TRBJ2-5	.	TGCAGTGCTAGTGTGGATCAAGAGACCCAGTACTTC	CSASVDQETQYF
TRBV27	.	TRBJ2-5	many	TGTGCCAGCAGTTTACAGGGATTGAAAGAGACCCAGTACTTC	CASSLQGLKETQYF
TRBV28	.	TRBJ1-2	.	TGTGCCAGCAGTCGGGGGGACGGCCTCTATGGCTACACCTTC	CASSRGDGLYGYTF
TRBV20-1	.	TRBJ1-2	many	TGCAGTGCTTTTACGGAGGAGCCCAGGGACTATGGCTACACCTTC	CSAFTEEPRDYGYTF
TRBV12-3/TRBV12-4	TRBD1	TRBJ1-2	.	TGTGCCAGCAGGCTGGGGACAGCCTATGGCTACACCTTC	CASRLGTAYGYTF
TRBV6-1	.	TRBJ1-2	many	TGTGCCAGCAGTGAACGGATTGGGTATGGCTACACCTTC	CASSERIGYGYTF
TRBV9	.	TRBJ2-7	.	TGTGCCAGCAGCGTAGTCCGGAGGGACCCACGGTTCGAGCAGTACTTC	CASSVVRRDPRFEQYF
TRBV13	TRBD2	TRBJ2-1	.	TGTGCCAGCAGCTCCCGGACTAGCGGGGGGGCCTGGGATGAGCAGTTCTTC	CASSSRTSGGAWDEQFF
TRBV20-1	TRBD1	TRBJ1-5	.	TGCAGTGCAAGACAGGGGGCAAGCAATCAGCCCCAGCATTTT	CSARQGASNQPQHF
TRBV15	TRBD1	TRBJ2-7	few	TGTGCCACCAGCAGACTACCGGGACAGGGGGCTCGGGAGCAGTACTTC	CATSRLPGQGAREQYF
TRBV20-1	.	TRBJ2-1	few	TGCAGTGCTCGGAGAGCAACTAATGAGCAGTTCTTC	CSARRATNEQFF